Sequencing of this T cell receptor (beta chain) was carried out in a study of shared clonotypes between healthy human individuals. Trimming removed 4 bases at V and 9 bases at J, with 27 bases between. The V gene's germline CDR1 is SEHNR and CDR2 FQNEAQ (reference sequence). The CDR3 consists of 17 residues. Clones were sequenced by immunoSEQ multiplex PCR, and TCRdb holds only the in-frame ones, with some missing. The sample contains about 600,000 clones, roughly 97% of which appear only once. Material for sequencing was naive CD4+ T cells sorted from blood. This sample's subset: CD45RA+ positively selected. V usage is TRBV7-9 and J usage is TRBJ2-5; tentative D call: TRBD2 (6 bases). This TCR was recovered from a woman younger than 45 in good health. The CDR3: CASSSSDAVGLESPQYF. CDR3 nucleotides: TGTGCCAGCAGCTCCTCCGATGCGGTGGGACTGGAGAGCCCCCAGTACTTC.